One sample yielded the 20 T cell receptor beta chains listed below, sequenced in a study of blood T cell repertoires in COVID-19. Using immunoSEQ multiplex PCR, the repertoire was profiled, and TCRdb retains in-frame clones only, with some absent. This repertoire shows roughly 250,000 clones, around nine tenths found once; its top ten account for 1.5% to 2%. Specimen: PBMCs or T cells enriched from blood (not recorded which). The receptors come from a woman in her forties or fifties who had recovered from COVID-19.

Note on this clone: The sample has other DNA sequences that encode this CDR3 too. V and J are TRBV2 and TRBJ1-1, with 8 nucleotides matching TRBD1. Germline CDR1 and CDR2: SNHLY and FYNNEI. After removal of 8 bases from V and 2 bases from J, the junction contained 7 bases not matched to a gene. This CDR3 is 14 amino acids long. As DNA, the CDR3 is TGTGCCAGCTCTCGACAGGGGCTCAACACTGAAGCTTTCTTT. Residues: CASSRQGLNTEAFF.

The rearrangement uses TRBV28 and TRBJ1-1; D perhaps matches TRBD1 (6 bases). V was clipped by 6 bases and J by 11 bases, with 13 bases between them. Germline V lookup: CDR1 MDHEN, CDR2 SYDVKM. The CDR3 loop spans 11 amino acids. The DNA of the CDR3 is TGTGCCAGCAGCGGAAACAGGGTCGCTTTCTTT. It specifies CASSGNRVAFF. The entire variable domain, with the rest obtained from reference TRBV28 and TRBJ1-1, is as follows: DVKVTQSSRYLVKRTGEKVFLECVQDMDHENMFWYRQDPGLGLRLIYFSYDVKMKEKGDIPEGYSVSREKKERFSLILESASTNQTSMYLCASSGNRVAFFGQGTRLTVV.

The CDR3 loop reads CASSTNRALNTEAFF. The CDR3 DNA follows: TGTGCCAGCAGCACGAACAGGGCATTGAACACTGAAGCTTTCTTT. This rearrangement joins TRBV28 to TRBJ1-1; D is possibly TRBD1 (6 bases). Germline CDR1 reads MDHEN; CDR2 reads SYDVKM. Trimming shortened V by 6 bases and J by 0 bases, and 14 bases separated the two germline ends. The CDR3 is 15 residues long.

The chain is built from TRBV5-5 and TRBJ2-1; 9 bases align to TRBD1. The V gene's germline CDR1 is SGHKS and CDR2 YYEKEE (reference sequence). J lost 16 bases, V lost 4 bases, and 9 bases had no gene match. The CDR3 runs to 12 residues. CDR3 sequence reads: CASSPVGDRDFF. The DNA for the CDR3 is TGTGCCAGCAGCCCTGTCGGGGACAGGGACTTCTTC.

The chain has TRBV19 and TRBJ2-3; 9 bases are shared with TRBD2. This CDR3 has 15 residues. V lost 5 bases, J lost 3 bases, and 6 bases stayed unmatched. Germline V gives CDR1 LNHDA, CDR2 SQIVND (reference sequence). CDR3: CASSLTSGLTDTQYF. The CDR3 DNA sequence: TGTGCCAGTAGTTTGACTAGCGGATTGACAGATACGCAGTATTTT.

V is TRBV16 and J is TRBJ2-5, with 10 bases matching TRBD2. The J call could be wrong; TRBJ2-7 is a better fit for the DNA end. CDR1 KGHSY and CDR2 FQNENV come from the germline V gene. The CDR3 sequence is 14 residues long. This CDR3 is CASSQSSGRDEQYF. Here the CDR3 DNA reads TGTGCCAGCAGCCAATCCAGCGGGAGGGACGAGCAGTACTTC.

This chain joins TRBV18 and TRBJ1-6, with 7 bases fitting TRBD1. Germline assignment: CDR1 KGHSH and CDR2 LQKENI. V lost 3 bases, J lost 8 bases, and 10 bases stayed unmatched. The CDR3 runs to 16 residues. Here the CDR3 DNA reads TGTGCCAGCTCACCTTCGACAGGGTCTGGCTATTCACCCCTCCACTTT. This sequence encodes CASSPSTGSGYSPLHF.

This chain connects TRBV3-1 (or the pseudogene TRBV3-2) to TRBJ2-1; D uncertain. The CDR3 consists of 15 residues. V gave up 0 bases and J gave up 3 bases, with 9 bases separating them. Per the germline V gene, CDR1 is LGHDT and CDR2 is YNNKEL (reference sequence). CDR3 DNA: TGTGCCAGCAGCCAAGATGACTCATTCTACAATGAGCAGTTCTTC. Protein: CASSQDDSFYNEQFF.

This chain links TRBV7-2 with TRBJ1-5, with 12 positions matching TRBD1. V lost 4 bases, J lost 6 bases, and 4 bases stayed unmatched. The length of the CDR3 is 15 residues. Per germline, CDR1 SGHTA and CDR2 FQGNSA. CDR3 in amino acids: CASSSGQGATQPQHF. The CDR3 coding sequence is TGTGCCAGCAGCTCGGGACAGGGGGCGACTCAGCCCCAGCATTTT.

The chain uses TRBV6-5 and TRBJ1-2, with D hard to call. From germline, CDR1 is MNHEY and CDR2 SVGAGI. With 11 bases removed from V and 2 bases from J, the gap between germline ends came to 15 bases. This CDR3 region has 13 residues. This CDR3 is CASLNPYNYGYTF. The CDR3 coding sequence is TGTGCCTCCTTAAATCCCTACAACTATGGCTACACCTTC.

The V and J genes are TRBV12-5 and TRBJ1-2; D not certain. The CDR3 is 11 residues long. With 3 bases removed from V and 8 bases from J, the gap between germline ends came to 7 bases. Looked up from germline, CDR1 is LGHNT and CDR2 is FRNRAP. The CDR3: CASGFTAGYTF. The CDR3 DNA follows: TGTGCTAGTGGTTTTACAGCCGGCTACACCTTC.

CDR3 bases: TGTGCCAGCAGTAATTTAGCGGTGAAATACAATGAGCAGTTCTTC. This sequence encodes CASSNLAVKYNEQFF. The chain employs TRBV28 and TRBJ2-1; a possible D gene is TRBD2 (6 bases). The CDR3 consists of 15 residues. The V and J ends lost 5 bases and 4 bases respectively, with 15 bases between them. Germline V CDR1 and CDR2: MDHEN, SYDVKM.

CDR3 nucleotide sequence: TGCAGCGTTGAAGTTCCAACCGGGACTAGAGACGAGCAGTACTTC. Translating it yields CSVEVPTGTRDEQYF. V is TRBV29-1 and J is TRBJ2-7, with TRBD2 matching over 8 bases. The CDR3 totals 15 residues. J was trimmed by 5 bases and V by 1 base; bases with no gene match: 10. CDR1 and CDR2 from the germline V gene are SQVTM and ANQGSEA.

This sequence joins TRBV5-1 and TRBJ2-5; 8 nucleotides align to TRBD2. Germline CDR1 and CDR2: SGHRS and YFSETQ. V lost 4 bases, J lost 2 bases, and 4 bases stayed unmatched. The CDR3 length is 14 residues. CDR3 nucleotide sequence: TGCGCCAGCAGCCAACTAGCGGCTCAAGAGACCCAGTACTTC. This sequence encodes CASSQLAAQETQYF.

The rearrangement links TRBV6-2 or TRBV6-3 to TRBJ2-7; 8 bases agree with TRBD2. Germline V gene sequence: CDR1 MNHEY, CDR2 SVGEGT. The CDR3 runs 14 residues. Trimming cost V 5 bases and J 3 bases; bases outside gene matches: 6. The CDR3 is CASSTSGSLYEQYF. CDR3 bases: TGTGCCAGCAGTACTAGCGGTTCCCTCTACGAGCAGTACTTC.

This clone was picked up a small number of times. The CDR3 DNA is TGTGCCAGCAGCCGGACAGGGTTGAATGGCTACACCTTC. Protein product: CASSRTGLNGYTF. V gene TRBV5-6 combines with J gene TRBJ1-2, with 8 nucleotides matching TRBD1. The CDR3 covers 13 residues. The J segment lost 6 bases and the V segment lost 4 bases, leaving 5 bases of the junction unmatched. The germline CDR1 and CDR2 sequences are SGHDT and YYEEEE.

This rearrangement joins TRBV30 to TRBJ2-3, with 10 bases lining up with TRBD2. V was pared by 3 bases and J by 6 bases, with 6 bases of the junction left unmatched. The germline gives CDR1 GTSNPN, CDR2 SVGIG (reference sequence). This CDR3 comprises 14 residues. The CDR3 region is CAWRGLAGVDTQYF. CDR3 coding DNA: TGTGCCTGGAGAGGCCTAGCGGGAGTCGATACGCAGTATTTT.

The chain combines TRBV6-6 with TRBJ2-7, with 8 positions matching TRBD2. V was pared by 0 bases and J by 5 bases, with 6 bases of the junction left unmatched. The CDR3 consists of 15 residues. Germline values: CDR1 MNHNY, CDR2 SVGAGI (reference sequence). Written as DNA, the CDR3 is TGTGCCAGCAGTTACTCATCCGGGAGGGCAGACGAGCAGTACTTC. Amino acids: CASSYSSGRADEQYF.

The V gene is TRBV7-9, the J gene TRBJ1-1; 9 nucleotides align to TRBD1. V dropped 0 bases and J dropped 4; count of bases not matched to a gene: 0. The CDR3 loop spans 14 amino acids. In germline, CDR1 is SEHNR, CDR2 FQNEAQ (reference sequence). The CDR3 DNA is TGTGCCAGCAGCTTAGCGGACAGGGGCACTGAAGCTTTCTTT. This encodes CASSLADRGTEAFF.

This rearrangement joins TRBV15 to TRBJ2-1; D is possibly TRBD1 (6 bases). The CDR3 spans 18 residues. Trimming stripped 1 base from V and 5 bases from J, with 21 bases between. Germline lookup yields CDR1 LNHNV and CDR2 YYDKDF (reference sequence). The CDR3 DNA is TGTGCCACCAGCAGAGTTTTAGCCTTAGGGACAAAAGACAATGAGCAGTTCTTC. Amino acids: CATSRVLALGTKDNEQFF.